This T cell receptor (beta chain) appears in the sequencing data of a study of blood T cell repertoires in COVID-19. Study at large: Both acute and convalescent COVID-19 samples were obtained from the United States, Italy and Spain. T cells, B-cell-depleted T cells, or PBMCs supplied cDNA or gDNA.

Germline lookup yields CDR1 LNHNV and CDR2 YYDKDF (reference sequence). V lost 0 bases to trimming and J lost 5 bases, with 13 bases between them. CDR3 size: 15 residues. Study processing details: Nucleated cell number was recorded as an estimate derived from reference gene primer amplification. The protocol was immunoSEQ multiplex PCR, while the TCRdb copy is restricted to in-frame clones and leaves out a portion. That table is the source of V, J and clone size, and D and trimming were worked out from the DNA. This sample has some 100,000 clones, with about nine tenths found just once. This chain uses TRBV15 with TRBJ2-5, with TRBD2 as a possible D gene (6 bases). The sequence was obtained from a man between 60 and 75 years old with acute or convalescent COVID-19. Material for sequencing was peripheral blood. CDR3 sequence: CATSRDTGDRETQYF. DNA for the CDR3: TGTGCCACCAGCAGAGATACGGGGGACCGGGAGACCCAGTACTTC.